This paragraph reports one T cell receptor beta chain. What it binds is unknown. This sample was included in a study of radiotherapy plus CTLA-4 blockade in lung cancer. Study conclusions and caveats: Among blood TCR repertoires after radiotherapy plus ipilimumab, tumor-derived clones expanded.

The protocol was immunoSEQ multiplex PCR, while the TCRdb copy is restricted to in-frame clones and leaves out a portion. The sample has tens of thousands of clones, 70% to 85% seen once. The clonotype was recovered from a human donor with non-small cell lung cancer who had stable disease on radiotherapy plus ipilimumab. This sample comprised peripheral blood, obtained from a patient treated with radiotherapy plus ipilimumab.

The CDR3 here is CASSLRQGAGEKLFF. Here the CDR3 DNA reads TGCGCCAGCAGCTTGCGGCAGGGGGCAGGGGAAAAACTGTTTTTT. The V and J genes are TRBV5-1 and TRBJ1-4, with 8 nucleotides matching TRBD1. J gave up 8 bases and V 1 base, and 7 bases lay outside the gene matches. CDR1 and CDR2 (germline): SGHRS, YFSETQ. The CDR3 contains 15 residues.